The next 20 T cell receptor beta chains were all read from a single sample in a study of cytomegalovirus exposure and HLA in healthy donors. In the PCR, 60 Vbeta and 13 Jbeta primers were used. TCRdb keeps only in-frame clones here, not all; method: immunoSEQ multiplex PCR. Of about 180,000 clones listed, about 77% were seen once; the top ten hold under 3%. Sequencing was performed on PBMCs. These receptors all stem from a woman in her 30s in good health and CMV-seropositive.

CDR3 nucleotide sequence: TGTGCCAGCAGCAGAGACAGGCAGGAGACCCAGTACTTC. Its protein is CASSRDRQETQYF. The J gene is TRBJ2-5, the V gene TRBV7-3; a weak D match, TRBD1 (6 bases). Germline assignment: CDR1 SGHTA and CDR2 FQGTGA. Trimming left V 5 bases short and J 5 bases short, with 12 bases between. The CDR3 has 13 amino acids.

The rearrangement links TRBV28 to TRBJ1-5; D remains ambiguous. The CDR3 spans 15 residues. V lost 3 bases, J lost 3 bases, and 12 bases lay in between. Germline V CDR1 and CDR2: MDHEN, SYDVKM. The CDR3 here is CASSFPTAINQPQHF. The CDR3, as DNA: TGTGCCAGCAGTTTCCCAACAGCCATCAATCAGCCCCAGCATTTT. The entire variable domain, with the rest obtained from reference TRBV28 and TRBJ1-5, is as follows: DVKVTQSSRYLVKRTGEKVFLECVQDMDHENMFWYRQDPGLGLRLIYFSYDVKMKEKGDIPEGYSVSREKKERFSLILESASTNQTSMYLCASSFPTAINQPQHFGDGTRLSIL.

In this sample, this clone turned up once. CDR3 amino acids: CASSVDAAQGDEQYF. In DNA form, the CDR3 reads TGTGCCAGCAGCGTAGATGCCGCCCAGGGCGACGAGCAGTACTTC. This chain joins TRBV9 and TRBJ2-7, with a tentative D call TRBD1 (5 bases). The V end lost 0 bases, the J end lost 5 bases, and 15 bases lay between the germline ends. CDR1 and CDR2 from the germline V gene are SGDLS and YYNGEE. The CDR3 consists of 15 residues.

This clone was picked up one time. The chain is built from TRBV10-1 and TRBJ2-2; TRBD2 agrees at 9 bases. Germline lookup yields CDR1 WNHNN and CDR2 SYGVQD (reference sequence). The CDR3 contains 15 residues. CDR3: CASNAGGGDTGELFF. CDR3 in DNA: TGCGCTTCGAACGCGGGGGGGGGCGACACCGGGGAGCTGTTTTTT.

The table lists this clone with a few counts. Here the CDR3 reads CASRQLYGYTF. The CDR3 DNA sequence: TGTGCCAGCCGTCAACTTTATGGCTACACCTTC. The chain couples TRBV11-2 to TRBJ1-2; D not certain. Germline assignment: CDR1 SGHAT and CDR2 FQNNGV. There are 11 residues in the CDR3. V lost 8 bases, J lost 5 bases, and 9 bases lay in between. Full variable domain (rest looked up from reference TRBV11-2 and TRBJ1-2): EAGVAQSPRYKIIEKRQSVAFWCNPISGHATLYWYQQILGQGPKLLIQFQNNGVVDDSQLPKDRFSAERLKGVDSTLKIQPAKLEDSAVYLCASRQLYGYTFGSGTRLTVV.

The chain employs TRBV7-2 and TRBJ1-6; 7 nucleotides align to TRBD1. Trimming cost V 0 bases and J 4 bases; bases outside gene matches: 3. CDR3 length: 16 amino acids. CDR1 and CDR2 (germline): SGHTA, FQGNSA. CDR3: CASSLAGTDYNSPLHF. The CDR3 nucleotides are TGTGCCAGCAGCTTAGCGGGGACAGATTATAATTCACCCCTCCACTTT.

This clone was seen just once. V and J are TRBV5-1 and TRBJ2-3; no clear D. The CDR3 contains 15 residues. The V gene lost 4 bases and the J gene lost 4 bases, with 16 bases spanning the gap. Germline V gene sequence: CDR1 SGHRS, CDR2 YFSETQ. The CDR3 DNA follows: TGCGCCAGCAGCCTGGACCAACCCCGGGCAGATACGCAGTATTTT. Translated, it gives CASSLDQPRADTQYF.

The rearrangement uses TRBV28 and TRBJ2-3; tentatively, D is TRBD1 (6 bases). Germline V gene data show CDR1 as MDHEN and CDR2 as SYDVKM. The CDR3 totals 15 residues. Deletions cut 7 bases from V and 0 bases from J, with 14 bases between. The CDR3 loop is CASTLMGASTDTQYF. The DNA of the CDR3 is TGTGCCAGCACTCTGATGGGGGCAAGCACAGATACGCAGTATTTT.

This chain uses TRBV6-5 with TRBJ1-2; D is uncertain. Germline-derived CDR1 and CDR2 are MNHEY and SVGAGI. The CDR3 is 12 residues long. V lost 5 bases to trimming and J lost 7 bases, with 11 bases between them. This chain's CDR3 is CASSPARSGYTF. The CDR3 DNA sequence: TGTGCCAGCAGTCCCGCTCGGTCTGGCTACACCTTC.

The chain couples TRBV19 to TRBJ2-2, with 10 bases aligning to TRBD1. The CDR3 loop spans 17 amino acids. V was clipped by 6 bases and J by 6 bases; unmatched bases: 13. CDR1 LNHDA and CDR2 SQIVND come from the germline V gene (reference sequence). The CDR3 protein is CASRYPRDRGSAGELFF. For the CDR3, the DNA is TGTGCCAGTAGATATCCCCGGGACAGGGGATCCGCCGGGGAGCTGTTTTTT.

This sequence joins TRBV5-1 and TRBJ2-7, with 7 positions matching TRBD1. The V segment lost 0 bases and the J segment 4 bases; nucleotides outside the gene matches: 16. This CDR3 has 18 residues. Germline V gene data show CDR1 as SGHRS and CDR2 as YFSETQ. CDR3 nucleotide sequence: TGCGCCAGCAGCTTGGCCCTAGGAAGAGGGGGCTATGGGTACGAGCAGTACTTC. It yields the protein CASSLALGRGGYGYEQYF.

The chain is built from TRBV4-1 and TRBJ2-3; 9 bases are a match to TRBD2. CDR1 is MGHRA and CDR2 is YSYEKL in the germline V gene. The CDR3 runs 14 residues. Losses at the gene ends were 6 bases for V and 6 bases for J; bases not matched to a gene: 7. The CDR3 bases are TGCGCCAGCAGGGTTGCGGGGGGGCGGGATACGCAGTATTTT. This gives the protein CASRVAGGRDTQYF.

Written as DNA, the CDR3 is TGTGCCAGCAGTTACTTGCGGGGGACCTACGAGCAGTACTTC. As protein: CASSYLRGTYEQYF. The rearrangement uses TRBV6-5 and TRBJ2-7, with TRBD2 matching over 7 bases. Germline CDR1 reads MNHEY; CDR2 reads SVGAGI. This CDR3 is 14 amino acids long. J gave up 2 bases and V 1 base, and 2 bases lay outside the gene matches.

The CDR3 nucleotides read TGTGCCAGCAGCTTGGCTGGAGGCAGGAGCTATCAGCCCCAGCATTTT. Translation: CASSLAGGRSYQPQHF. The rearrangement links TRBV5-8 to TRBJ1-5; D gene ambiguous. This CDR3 is 16 amino acids long. The germline gives CDR1 SGHTS, CDR2 YDEGEE. V lost 0 bases and J lost 5, with 15 bases in between.

The chain uses TRBV7-3 and TRBJ1-3; possibly TRBD1 for D (6 bases). Germline V gene sequence: CDR1 SGHTA, CDR2 FQGTGA. The V end lost 5 bases, the J end lost 4 bases, and 15 bases lay between the germline ends. This CDR3 has 15 residues. As DNA, the CDR3 is TGTGCCAGCAGCCCTGACAGGTTGCTGGGAAACACCATATATTTT. It encodes CASSPDRLLGNTIYF.

The chain links TRBV4-3 to TRBJ1-4; 8 bases are a match to TRBD1. The germline gives CDR1 LGHNA, CDR2 YSLEER. The CDR3 extends over 19 amino acids. The ends lost 0 bases at V and 3 bases at J; junction bases unmatched: 12. The CDR3 nucleotides are TGCGCCAGCAGCCAAGATCTCGGACAGGGCCTAGGAGCTAATGAAAAACTGTTTTTT. Encoded protein: CASSQDLGQGLGANEKLFF.

Comments on this clone: Other DNA variants within this sample encode the same CDR3. The V gene is TRBV9, the J gene TRBJ1-3; D possibly corresponds to TRBD1 (5 bases). The germline V and J ends were trimmed by 2 bases and 0 bases, with 6 bases remaining between them. Germline V CDR1 and CDR2: SGDLS, YYNGEE. The CDR3 loop spans 14 amino acids. The CDR3 spells CASSVDSSGNTIYF. The CDR3 DNA reads TGTGCCAGCAGCGTTGACAGCTCTGGAAACACCATATATTTT.

This rearrangement joins TRBV7-2 to TRBJ1-5; 11 bases fit TRBD1. The length of the CDR3 is 15 residues. CDR1 is SGHTA, CDR2 FQGNSA, per germline. Unmatched junction bases numbered 4, after V lost 1 base and J lost 8 bases. The CDR3 region is CASSLGGQGVEPQHF. CDR3 DNA: TGTGCCAGCAGCTTAGGGGGACAGGGGGTCGAGCCCCAGCATTTT.

The CDR3 here is CASSLDRGATGELFF. CDR3 coding DNA: TGTGCCAGCAGCTTGGACAGGGGCGCCACCGGGGAGCTGTTTTTT. The rearrangement joins TRBV11-3 to TRBJ2-2; 9 bases agree with TRBD1. Germline assignment: CDR1 SGHNT and CDR2 YENEEA. The CDR3 covers 15 residues. Trimming cost V 3 bases and J 4 bases; bases outside gene matches: 3.

With regard to this clone: An end of the junction differs from the germline gene, which may be a read error. The rearrangement uses TRBV15 and TRBJ2-3; 14 bases fit TRBD2. Germline assignment: CDR1 LNHNV and CDR2 YYDKDF (reference sequence). CDR3 size: 17 residues. CDR3 sequence (DNA): TGTGCCACCAGCGGAGAGACTAGCGGGGGGGGGTCAGATACGCAGTATTTT. It specifies CATSGETSGGGSDTQYF.